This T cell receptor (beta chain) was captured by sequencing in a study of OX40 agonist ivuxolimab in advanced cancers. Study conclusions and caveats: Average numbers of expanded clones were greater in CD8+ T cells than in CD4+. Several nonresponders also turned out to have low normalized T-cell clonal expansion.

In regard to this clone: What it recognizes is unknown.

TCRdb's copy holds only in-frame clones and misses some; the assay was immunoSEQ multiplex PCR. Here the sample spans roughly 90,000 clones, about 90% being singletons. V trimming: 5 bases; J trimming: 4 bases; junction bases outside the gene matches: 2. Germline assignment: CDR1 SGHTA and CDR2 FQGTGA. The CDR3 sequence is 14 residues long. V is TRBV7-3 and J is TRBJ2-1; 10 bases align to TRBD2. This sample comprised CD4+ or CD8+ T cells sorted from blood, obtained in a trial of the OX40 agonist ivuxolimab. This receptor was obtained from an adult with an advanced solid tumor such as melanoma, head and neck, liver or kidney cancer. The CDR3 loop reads CASSRAGGYNEQFF. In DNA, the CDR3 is TGTGCCAGCAGCCGAGCGGGAGGGTACAATGAGCAGTTCTTC.